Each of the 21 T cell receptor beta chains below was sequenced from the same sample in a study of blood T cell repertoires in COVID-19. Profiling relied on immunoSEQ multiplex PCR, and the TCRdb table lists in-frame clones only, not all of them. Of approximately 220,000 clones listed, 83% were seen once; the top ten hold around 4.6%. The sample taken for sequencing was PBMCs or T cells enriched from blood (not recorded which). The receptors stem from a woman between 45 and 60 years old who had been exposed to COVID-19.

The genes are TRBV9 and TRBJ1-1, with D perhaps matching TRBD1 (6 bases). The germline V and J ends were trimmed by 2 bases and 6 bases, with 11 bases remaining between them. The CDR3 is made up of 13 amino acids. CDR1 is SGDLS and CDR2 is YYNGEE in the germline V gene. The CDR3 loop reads CASSVLRGSEAFF. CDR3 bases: TGTGCCAGCAGCGTGCTCAGGGGCTCTGAAGCTTTCTTT.

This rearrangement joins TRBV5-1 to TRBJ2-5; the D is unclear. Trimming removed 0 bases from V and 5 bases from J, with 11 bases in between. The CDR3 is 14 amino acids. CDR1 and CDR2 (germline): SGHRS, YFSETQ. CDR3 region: CASSLVGGRETQYF. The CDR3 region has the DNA TGCGCCAGCAGCTTGGTAGGCGGCCGTGAGACCCAGTACTTC.

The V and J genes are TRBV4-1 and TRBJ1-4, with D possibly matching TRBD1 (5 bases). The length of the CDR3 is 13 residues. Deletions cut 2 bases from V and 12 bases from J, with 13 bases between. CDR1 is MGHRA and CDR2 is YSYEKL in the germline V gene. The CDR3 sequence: CASSQWRGEELFF. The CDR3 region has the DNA TGCGCCAGCAGCCAATGGAGGGGTGAGGAACTGTTTTTT.

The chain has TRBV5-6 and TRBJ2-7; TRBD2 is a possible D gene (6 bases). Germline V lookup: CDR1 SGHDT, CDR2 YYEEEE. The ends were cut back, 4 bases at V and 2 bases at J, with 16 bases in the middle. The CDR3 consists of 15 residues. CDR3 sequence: CASSPVPGGPYEQYF. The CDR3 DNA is TGTGCCAGCAGCCCCGTACCCGGGGGACCCTACGAGCAGTACTTC.

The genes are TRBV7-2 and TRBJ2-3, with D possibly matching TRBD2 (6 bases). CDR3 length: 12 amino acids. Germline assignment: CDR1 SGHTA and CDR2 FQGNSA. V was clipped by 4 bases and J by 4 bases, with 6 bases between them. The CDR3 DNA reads TGTGCCAGCAGCTCTAGCGCAGATACGCAGTATTTT. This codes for CASSSSADTQYF. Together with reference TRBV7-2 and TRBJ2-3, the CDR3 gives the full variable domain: GAGVSQSPSNKVTEKGKDVELRCDPISGHTALYWYRQSLGQGLEFLIYFQGNSAPDKSGLPSDRFSAERTGGSVSTLTIQRTQQEDSAVYLCASSSSADTQYFGPGTRLTVL.

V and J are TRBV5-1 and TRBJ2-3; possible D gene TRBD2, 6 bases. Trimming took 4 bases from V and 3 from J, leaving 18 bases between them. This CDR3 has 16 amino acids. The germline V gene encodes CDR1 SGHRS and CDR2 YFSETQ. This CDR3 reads CASSPQGSGGTDTQYF. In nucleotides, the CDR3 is TGCGCCAGCAGCCCCCAGGGTAGCGGAGGGACAGATACGCAGTATTTT. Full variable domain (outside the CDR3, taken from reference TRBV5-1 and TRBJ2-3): KAGVTQTPRYLIKTRGQQVTLSCSPISGHRSVSWYQQTPGQGLQFLFEYFSETQRNKGNFPGRFSGRQFSNSRSEMNVSTLELGDSALYLCASSPQGSGGTDTQYFGPGTRLTVL.

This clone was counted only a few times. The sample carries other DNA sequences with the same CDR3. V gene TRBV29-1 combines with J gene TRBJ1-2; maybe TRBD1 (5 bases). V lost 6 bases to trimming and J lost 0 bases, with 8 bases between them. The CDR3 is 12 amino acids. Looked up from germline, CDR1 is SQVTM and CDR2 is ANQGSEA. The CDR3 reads CSVQGANYGYTF. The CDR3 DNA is TGCAGCGTCCAGGGCGCTAACTATGGCTACACCTTC.

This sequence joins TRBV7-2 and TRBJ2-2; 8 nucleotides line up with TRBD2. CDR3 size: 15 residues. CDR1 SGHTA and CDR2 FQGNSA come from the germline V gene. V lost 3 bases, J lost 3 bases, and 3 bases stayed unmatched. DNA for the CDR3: TGTGCCAGCAGCTTGACTAGCGTAGACACCGGGGAGCTGTTTTTT. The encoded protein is CASSLTSVDTGELFF.

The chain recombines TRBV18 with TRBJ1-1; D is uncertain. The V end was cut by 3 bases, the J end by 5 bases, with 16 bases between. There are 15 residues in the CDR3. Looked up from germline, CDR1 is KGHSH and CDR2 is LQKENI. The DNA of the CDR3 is TGTGCCAGCTCACCTGCTGTAGCTGGAGGAACTGAAGCTTTCTTT. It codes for CASSPAVAGGTEAFF.

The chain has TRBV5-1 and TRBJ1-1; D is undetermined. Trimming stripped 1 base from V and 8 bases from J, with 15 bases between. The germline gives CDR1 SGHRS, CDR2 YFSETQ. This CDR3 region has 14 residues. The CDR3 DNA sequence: TGCGCCAGCAGCTTGTCTGTTGGAGGCAGAGAAGCTTTCTTT. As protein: CASSLSVGGREAFF.

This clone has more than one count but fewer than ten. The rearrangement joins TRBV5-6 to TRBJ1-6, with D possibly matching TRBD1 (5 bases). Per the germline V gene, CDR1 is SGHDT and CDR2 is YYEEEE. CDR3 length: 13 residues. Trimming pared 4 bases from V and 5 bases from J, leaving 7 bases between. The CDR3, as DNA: TGTGCCAGCAGCATGACAGATAATTCACCCCTCCACTTT. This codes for CASSMTDNSPLHF.

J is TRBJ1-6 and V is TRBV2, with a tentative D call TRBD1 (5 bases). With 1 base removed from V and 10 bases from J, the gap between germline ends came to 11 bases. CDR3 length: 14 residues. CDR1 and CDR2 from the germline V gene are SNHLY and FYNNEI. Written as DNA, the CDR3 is TGTGCCAGCAGTGAAGAGGGGAGGGGCTCACCCCTCCACTTT. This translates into CASSEEGRGSPLHF.

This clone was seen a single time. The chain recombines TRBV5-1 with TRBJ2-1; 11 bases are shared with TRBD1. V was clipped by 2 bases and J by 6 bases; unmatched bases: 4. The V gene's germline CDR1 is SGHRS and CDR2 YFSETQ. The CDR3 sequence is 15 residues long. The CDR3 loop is CASSFGTGGRNEQFF. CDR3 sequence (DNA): TGCGCCAGCAGCTTTGGGACAGGGGGACGCAATGAGCAGTTCTTC.

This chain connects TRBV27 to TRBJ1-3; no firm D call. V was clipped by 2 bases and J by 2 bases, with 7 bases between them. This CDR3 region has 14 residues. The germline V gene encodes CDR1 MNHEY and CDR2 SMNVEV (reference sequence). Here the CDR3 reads CASSLRATGNTIYF. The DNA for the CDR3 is TGTGCCAGCAGTTTACGAGCCACTGGAAACACCATATATTTT.

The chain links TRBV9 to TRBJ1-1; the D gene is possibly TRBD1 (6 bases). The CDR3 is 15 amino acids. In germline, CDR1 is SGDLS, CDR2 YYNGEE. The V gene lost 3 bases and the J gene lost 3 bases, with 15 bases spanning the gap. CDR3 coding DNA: TGTGCCAGCAGCGCAACAGGGCCGGAGGACACTGAAGCTTTCTTT. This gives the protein CASSATGPEDTEAFF.

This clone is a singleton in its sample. The CDR3 loop is CASSSSGGRTEAFF. In DNA form, the CDR3 reads TGTGCCAGCAGCTCATCAGGGGGCCGTACTGAAGCTTTCTTT. The chain employs TRBV11-1 and TRBJ1-1, with 8 nucleotides matching TRBD1. The CDR3 spans 14 residues. V was clipped by 4 bases and J by 5 bases; unmatched bases: 6. Germline V lookup: CDR1 SGHAT, CDR2 FQDESV (reference sequence).

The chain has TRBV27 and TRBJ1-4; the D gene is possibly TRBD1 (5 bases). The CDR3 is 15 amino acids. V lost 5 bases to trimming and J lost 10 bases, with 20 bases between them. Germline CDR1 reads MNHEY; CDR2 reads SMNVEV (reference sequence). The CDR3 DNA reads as TGTGCCAGCAGTCCCCAGGGCGGGGGAGGCGGAAAACTGTTTTTT. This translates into CASSPQGGGGGKLFF.

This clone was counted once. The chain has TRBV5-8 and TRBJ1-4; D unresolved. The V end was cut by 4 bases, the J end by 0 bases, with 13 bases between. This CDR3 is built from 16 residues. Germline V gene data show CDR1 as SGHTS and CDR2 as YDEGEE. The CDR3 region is CASSPYGLATNEKLFF. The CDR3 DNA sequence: TGTGCCAGCAGCCCCTATGGACTTGCAACTAATGAAAAACTGTTTTTT. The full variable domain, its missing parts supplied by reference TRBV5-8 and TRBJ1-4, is EAGVTQSPTHLIKTRGQQATLRCSPISGHTSVYWYQQALGLGLQFLLWYDEGEERNRGNFPPRFSGRQFPNYSSELNVNALELEDSALYLCASSPYGLATNEKLFFGSGTQLSVL.

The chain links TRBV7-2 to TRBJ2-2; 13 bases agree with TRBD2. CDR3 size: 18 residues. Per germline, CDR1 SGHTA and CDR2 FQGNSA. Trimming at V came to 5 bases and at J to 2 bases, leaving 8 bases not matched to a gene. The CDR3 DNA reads TGTGCCAGCAGCCCCCGACTAGCGGGGGGCGATAACACCGGGGAGCTGTTTTTT. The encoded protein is CASSPRLAGGDNTGELFF.

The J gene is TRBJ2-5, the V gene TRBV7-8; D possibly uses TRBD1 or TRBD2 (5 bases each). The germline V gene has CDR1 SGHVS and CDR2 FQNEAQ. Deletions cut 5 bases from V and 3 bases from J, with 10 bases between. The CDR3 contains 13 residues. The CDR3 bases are TGTGCCAGCAGCCGGGGCTACAAAGAGACCCAGTACTTC. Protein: CASSRGYKETQYF.

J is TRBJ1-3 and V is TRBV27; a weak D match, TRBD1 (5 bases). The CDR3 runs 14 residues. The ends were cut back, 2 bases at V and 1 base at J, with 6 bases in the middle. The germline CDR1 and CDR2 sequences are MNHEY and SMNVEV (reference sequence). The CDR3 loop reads CASSLTGSGNTIYF. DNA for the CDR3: TGTGCCAGCAGTTTAACAGGTTCTGGAAACACCATATATTTT.